This TCR beta chain was sequenced in a study of blood T cell repertoires in COVID-19. Whole-study context: Sites in the United States, Italy and Spain provided acute and convalescent COVID-19 samples.

The ends lost 3 bases at V and 13 bases at J; junction bases unmatched: 20. The CDR3 has 16 residues. Germline V gene data show CDR1 as SGHTA and CDR2 as FQGNSA. As originally analysed: Reference gene primer amplification gave nucleated cell count estimates. Sequenced by immunoSEQ multiplex PCR; TCRdb stores in-frame clones only, minus some. For V, J and clone size, that table is used; D and trimming come from the DNA. Of under 150,000 clones in the sample, about 85% were seen once. The TCR comes from a human donor in a cohort sampled during active COVID-19. The chain employs TRBV7-2 and TRBJ2-5; 7 positions match TRBD2. Sequenced input: peripheral blood. CDR3 sequence reads: CASSLFEPRASPGGYF. The CDR3 region has the DNA TGTGCCAGCAGCTTGTTCGAACCGAGGGCCTCCCCGGGGGGGTACTTC.